This T cell receptor beta chain was found in a study of CD8+ T cells in alopecia areata. General study results and limits: Many expanded lesional clones persisted in scalp and blood during tofacitinib treatment.

CDR3 size: 14 residues. Unmatched junction bases numbered 4, after V lost 3 bases and J lost 5 bases. From germline, CDR1 is SGHRS and CDR2 YFSETQ. This clone was seen a handful of times. Its specificity is not known. Treatment of the sample: oral pan-JAK inhibitor, 5-10 mg twice daily. RNA, once extracted, was reverse transcribed into cDNA for use as the sequencing template. TCRdb keeps only in-frame clones here, not all; method: immunoSEQ multiplex PCR. The sample lists 95,000 to 150,000 clones; over 60% were seen once. This clonotype was sampled from a human donor with alopecia areata. This chain joins TRBV5-1 and TRBJ2-2; 7 bases align to TRBD2. The source material was CD4+ T cells sorted from blood, sampled at week 4, from a patient treated with tofacitinib. CDR3 bases: TGCGCCAGCAGCTCCGGGACTACAACCGGGGAGCTGTTTTTT. Translating it yields CASSSGTTTGELFF.